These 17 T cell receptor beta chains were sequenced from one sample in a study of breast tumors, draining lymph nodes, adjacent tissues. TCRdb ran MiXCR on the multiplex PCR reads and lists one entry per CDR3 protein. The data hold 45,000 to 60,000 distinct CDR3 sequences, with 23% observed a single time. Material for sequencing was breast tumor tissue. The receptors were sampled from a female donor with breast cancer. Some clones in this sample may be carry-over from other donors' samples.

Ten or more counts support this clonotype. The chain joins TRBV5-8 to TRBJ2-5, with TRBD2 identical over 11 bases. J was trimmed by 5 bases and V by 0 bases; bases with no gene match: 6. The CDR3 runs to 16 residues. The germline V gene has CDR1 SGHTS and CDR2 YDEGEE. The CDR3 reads CASSLDWLAGGETQYF. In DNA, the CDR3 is TGTGCCAGCAGCTTGGATTGGTTAGCGGGAGGGGAGACCCAGTACTTC.

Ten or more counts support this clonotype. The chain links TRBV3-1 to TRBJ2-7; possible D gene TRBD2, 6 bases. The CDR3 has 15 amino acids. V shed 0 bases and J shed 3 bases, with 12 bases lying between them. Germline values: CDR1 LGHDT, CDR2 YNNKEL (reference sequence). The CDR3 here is CASSQDTRRDYEQYF. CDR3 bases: TGTGCCAGCAGCCAAGATACGCGGCGGGACTACGAGCAGTACTTC.

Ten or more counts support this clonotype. CDR3 protein: CASSRGLLGNTGELFF. The CDR3 region has the DNA TGTGCCAGCAGCCGCGGGCTGTTGGGGAACACCGGGGAGCTGTTTTTT. The chain couples TRBV7-8 to TRBJ2-2, with a possible D match to TRBD2 (5 bases). In germline, CDR1 is SGHVS, CDR2 FQNEAQ. V was shortened by 5 bases and J by 1 base, with 14 bases between the two germline ends. This CDR3 comprises 16 residues. The full variable domain, rest sourced from reference TRBV7-8 and TRBJ2-2, is GAGVSQSPRYKVAKRGQDVALRCDPISGHVSLFWYQQALGQGPEFLTYFQNEAQLDKSGLPSDRFFAERPEGSVSTLKIQRTQQEDSAVYLCASSRGLLGNTGELFFGEGSRLTVL.

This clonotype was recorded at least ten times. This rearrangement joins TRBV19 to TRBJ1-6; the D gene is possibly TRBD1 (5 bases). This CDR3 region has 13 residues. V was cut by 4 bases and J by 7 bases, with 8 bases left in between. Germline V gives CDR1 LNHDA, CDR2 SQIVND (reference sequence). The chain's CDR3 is CASSKGVNSPLHF. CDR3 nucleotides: TGTGCCAGTAGTAAAGGGGTGAATTCACCCCTCCACTTT.

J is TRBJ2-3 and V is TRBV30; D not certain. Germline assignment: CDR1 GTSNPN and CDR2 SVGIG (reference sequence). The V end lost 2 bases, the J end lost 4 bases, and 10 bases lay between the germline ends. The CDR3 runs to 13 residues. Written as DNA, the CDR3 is TGTGCCTGGAGTTTTCAGGCGGCAGATACGCAGTATTTT. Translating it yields CAWSFQAADTQYF. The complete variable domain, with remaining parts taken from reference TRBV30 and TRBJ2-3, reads SQTIHQWPATLVQPVGSPLSLECTVEGTSNPNLYWYRQAAGRGLQLLFYSVGIGQISSEVPQNLSASRPQDRQFILSSKKLLLSDSGFYLCAWSFQAADTQYFGPGTRLTVL.

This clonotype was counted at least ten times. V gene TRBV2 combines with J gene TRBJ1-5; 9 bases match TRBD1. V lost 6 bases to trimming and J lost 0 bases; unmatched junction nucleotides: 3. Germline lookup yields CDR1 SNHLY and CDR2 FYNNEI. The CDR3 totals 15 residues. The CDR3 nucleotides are TGTGCCAGCAGCGGGACAGGGTATAGCAATCAGCCCCAGCATTTT. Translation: CASSGTGYSNQPQHF. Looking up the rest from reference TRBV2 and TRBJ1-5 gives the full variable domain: EPEVTQTPSHQVTQMGQEVILRCVPISNHLYFYWYRQILGQKVEFLVSFYNNEISEKSEIFDDQFSVERPDGSNFTLKIRSTKLEDSAMYFCASSGTGYSNQPQHFGDGTRLSIL.

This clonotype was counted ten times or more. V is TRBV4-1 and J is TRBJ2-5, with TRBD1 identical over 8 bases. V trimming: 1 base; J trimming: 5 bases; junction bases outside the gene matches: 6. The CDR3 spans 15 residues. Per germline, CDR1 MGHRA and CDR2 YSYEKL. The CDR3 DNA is TGCGCCAGCAGCCAAGGGAACAGGGACAGGGAGACCCAGTACTTC. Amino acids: CASSQGNRDRETQYF.

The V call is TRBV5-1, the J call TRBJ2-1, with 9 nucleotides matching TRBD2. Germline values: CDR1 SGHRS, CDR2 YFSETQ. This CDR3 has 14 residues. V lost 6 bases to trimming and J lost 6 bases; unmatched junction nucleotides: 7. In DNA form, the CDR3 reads TGCGCCAGCAATAGCGGGGGCCTTTCCAATGAGCAGTTCTTC. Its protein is CASNSGGLSNEQFF. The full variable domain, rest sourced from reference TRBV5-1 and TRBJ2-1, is KAGVTQTPRYLIKTRGQQVTLSCSPISGHRSVSWYQQTPGQGLQFLFEYFSETQRNKGNFPGRFSGRQFSNSRSEMNVSTLELGDSALYLCASNSGGLSNEQFFGPGTRLTVL.

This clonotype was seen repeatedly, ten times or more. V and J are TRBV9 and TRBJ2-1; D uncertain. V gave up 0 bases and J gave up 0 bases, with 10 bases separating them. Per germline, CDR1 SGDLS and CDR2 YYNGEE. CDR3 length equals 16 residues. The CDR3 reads CASSVGAGNSYNEQFF. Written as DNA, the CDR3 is TGTGCCAGCAGCGTAGGGGCAGGAAACTCCTACAATGAGCAGTTCTTC.

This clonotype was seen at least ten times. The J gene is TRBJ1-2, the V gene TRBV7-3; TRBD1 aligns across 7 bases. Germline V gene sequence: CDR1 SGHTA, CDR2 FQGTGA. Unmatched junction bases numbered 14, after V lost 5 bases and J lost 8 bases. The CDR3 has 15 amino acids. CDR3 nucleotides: TGTGCCAGCAGCCCCTCCGGGGGCAGGGGGAGCGGCTACACCTTC. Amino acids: CASSPSGGRGSGYTF.

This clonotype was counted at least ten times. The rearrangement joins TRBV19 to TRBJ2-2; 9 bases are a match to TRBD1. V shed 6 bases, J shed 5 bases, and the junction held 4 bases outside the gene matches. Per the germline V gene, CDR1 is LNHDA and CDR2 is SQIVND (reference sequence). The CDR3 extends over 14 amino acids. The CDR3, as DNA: TGTGCCAGTAGCAGGACAGGGGCGACCGGGGAGCTGTTTTTT. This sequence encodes CASSRTGATGELFF.

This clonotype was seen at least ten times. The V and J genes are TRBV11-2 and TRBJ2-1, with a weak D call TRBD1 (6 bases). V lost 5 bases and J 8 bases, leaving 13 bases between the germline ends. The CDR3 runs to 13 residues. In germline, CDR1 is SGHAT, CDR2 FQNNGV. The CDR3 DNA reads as TGTGCCAGCAGCCCCTATCACAGGGATGAGCAGTTCTTC. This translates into CASSPYHRDEQFF.

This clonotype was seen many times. The CDR3 nucleotides read TGTGCCAGCAGCTTAGTAGCGGGGAGCTCCTATAATTCACCCCTCCACTTT. Amino acid sequence: CASSLVAGSSYNSPLHF. The chain couples TRBV7-2 to TRBJ1-6; D not certain. Germline V gene sequence: CDR1 SGHTA, CDR2 FQGNSA. V shed 1 base and J shed 0 bases, with 10 bases lying between them. This CDR3 is 17 amino acids long. The variable domain in full, with the rest retrieved from reference TRBV7-2 and TRBJ1-6, is GAGVSQSPSNKVTEKGKDVELRCDPISGHTALYWYRQSLGQGLEFLIYFQGNSAPDKSGLPSDRFSAERTGGSVSTLTIQRTQQEDSAVYLCASSLVAGSSYNSPLHFGNGTRLTVT.

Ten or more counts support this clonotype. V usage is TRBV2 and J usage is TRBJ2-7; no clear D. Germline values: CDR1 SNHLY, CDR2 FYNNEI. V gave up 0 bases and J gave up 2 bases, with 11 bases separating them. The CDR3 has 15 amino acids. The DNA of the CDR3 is TGTGCCAGCAGTGAAGCGCTTGGGCAGGCCTACGAGCAGTACTTC. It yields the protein CASSEALGQAYEQYF.

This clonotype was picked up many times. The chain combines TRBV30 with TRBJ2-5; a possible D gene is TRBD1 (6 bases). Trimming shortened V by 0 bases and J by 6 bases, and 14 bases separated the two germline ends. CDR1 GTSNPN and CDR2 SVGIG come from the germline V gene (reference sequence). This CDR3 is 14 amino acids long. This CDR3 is CAWSVGPGDKTQYF. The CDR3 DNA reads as TGTGCCTGGAGTGTGGGACCAGGGGATAAGACCCAGTACTTC.

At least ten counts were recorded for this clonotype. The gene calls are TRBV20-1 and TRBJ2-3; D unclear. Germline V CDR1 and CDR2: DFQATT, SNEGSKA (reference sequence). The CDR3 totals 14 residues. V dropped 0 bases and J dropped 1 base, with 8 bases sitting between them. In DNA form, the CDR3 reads TGCAGTGCTAGAGATGATAGAGGCACAGATACGCAGTATTTT. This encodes CSARDDRGTDTQYF.

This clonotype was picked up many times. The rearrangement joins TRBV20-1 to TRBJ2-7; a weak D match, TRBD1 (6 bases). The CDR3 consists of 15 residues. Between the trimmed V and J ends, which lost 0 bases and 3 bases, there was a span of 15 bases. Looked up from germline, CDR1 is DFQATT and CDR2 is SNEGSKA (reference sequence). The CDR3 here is CSARDPGQMFYEQYF. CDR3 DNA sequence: TGCAGTGCTAGAGATCCCGGACAGATGTTCTACGAGCAGTACTTC.